These T cell receptor beta chains were read from a single sample in a study of T cell responses to AZD1222 COVID-19 vaccine. TCRdb keeps only in-frame clones here, not all; method: immunoSEQ multiplex PCR. The table has around 74,000 clones, 92% seen once. The material was peripheral blood, obtained on day 0 of MenACWY control vaccination. The receptors were sampled from an adult in good health. The CDR3 runs from the conserved cysteine through the conserved F or W. D genes are given only for firm matches. Clone size appears in some rows only: once, few, many, or a class for an expanded clone.

V: TRBV30; J: TRBJ2-1; size: many; D: TRBD2; CDR3: CAWRIKRGKDEQFF; DNA: TGTGCCTGGAGGATCAAGCGGGGGAAAGATGAGCAGTTCTTC
V: TRBV28; J: TRBJ1-5; size: few; D: .; CDR3: CASSESNQPQHF; DNA: TGTGCCAGCAGTGAAAGCAATCAGCCCCAGCATTTT
V: TRBV19; J: TRBJ2-2; size: .; D: .; CDR3: CASTIRGGTGELFF; DNA: TGTGCCAGTACTATAAGGGGAGGAACCGGGGAGCTGTTTTTT
V: TRBV6-4; J: TRBJ2-1; size: .; D: .; CDR3: CASSPTSPGVDEQFF; DNA: TGTGCCAGCAGTCCAACTAGCCCCGGGGTCGATGAGCAGTTCTTC
V: TRBV28; J: TRBJ1-5; size: .; D: .; CDR3: CASSLSNRNNQPQHF; DNA: TGTGCCAGCAGTTTGTCCAATCGGAACAATCAGCCCCAGCATTTT
V: TRBV7-2; J: TRBJ2-3; size: .; D: TRBD2; CDR3: CASSSYSGITDTQYF; DNA: TGTGCCAGCAGCTCTTATAGCGGGATCACAGATACGCAGTATTTT
V: TRBV7-3; J: TRBJ2-1; size: .; D: .; CDR3: CASSLLSFGDIGRNEQFF; DNA: TGTGCCAGCAGCTTACTATCTTTTGGGGACATTGGAAGAAATGAGCAGTTCTTC
V: TRBV18; J: TRBJ2-7; size: .; D: TRBD1; CDR3: CASSTGTGPVISGYEQYF; DNA: TGTGCCAGCTCAACCGGGACAGGGCCTGTTATAAGCGGCTACGAGCAGTACTTC
V: TRBV28; J: TRBJ2-2; size: once; D: .; CDR3: CASSSVAGRGRGDFGELFF; DNA: TGTGCCAGCAGTTCCGTGGCAGGTCGGGGCAGGGGAGATTTCGGGGAGCTGTTTTTT
V: TRBV5-6; J: TRBJ2-2; size: .; D: .; CDR3: CASSLSGGPGELFF; DNA: TGTGCCAGCAGCTTGTCAGGAGGCCCCGGGGAGCTGTTTTTT
V: TRBV4-3; J: TRBJ2-1; size: .; D: TRBD2; CDR3: CASSQVVAGGHEQFF; DNA: TGCGCCAGCAGCCAAGTGGTAGCGGGAGGCCATGAGCAGTTCTTC
V: TRBV6-5; J: TRBJ1-5; size: .; D: .; CDR3: CASSYQGVQHF; DNA: TGTGCCAGCAGTTACCAGGGAGTCCAGCATTTT
V: TRBV28; J: TRBJ1-1; size: .; D: TRBD1; CDR3: CASSRRDREAFF; DNA: TGTGCCAGCAGCCGCCGGGACAGGGAAGCTTTCTTT
V: TRBV28; J: TRBJ1-4; size: .; D: .; CDR3: CASGGGIDEKLFF; DNA: TGTGCCAGCGGTGGGGGAATTGATGAAAAACTGTTTTTT
V: TRBV9; J: TRBJ2-1; size: once; D: .; CDR3: CASSVVGSYNEQFF; DNA: TGTGCCAGCAGCGTAGTTGGCTCCTACAATGAGCAGTTCTTC
V: TRBV13; J: TRBJ2-3; size: .; D: .; CDR3: CASSRAAGLNTDTQYF; DNA: TGTGCCAGCAGCCGCGCGGCGGGATTAAACACAGATACGCAGTATTTT
V: TRBV7-9; J: TRBJ1-1; size: once; D: .; CDR3: CASSPDIGNTEAFF; DNA: TGTGCCAGCAGCCCCGACATCGGGAACACTGAAGCTTTCTTT
V: TRBV29-1; J: TRBJ2-7; size: .; D: TRBD1; CDR3: CSGRDRGLDEQYF; DNA: TGCAGCGGCCGGGACAGGGGGCTGGACGAGCAGTACTTC
V: TRBV29-1; J: TRBJ2-1; size: .; D: TRBD2; CDR3: CSATLAGGNGEQFF; DNA: TGCAGCGCGACGTTAGCGGGGGGGAACGGTGAGCAGTTCTTC
V: TRBV29-1; J: TRBJ1-5; size: .; D: .; CDR3: CSVEVAGINQPQHF; DNA: TGCAGCGTTGAGGTGGCAGGGATCAATCAGCCCCAGCATTTT
V: TRBV27; J: TRBJ1-3; size: .; D: .; CDR3: CASSRFYGNTIYF; DNA: TGTGCCAGTTCTCGGTTTTATGGAAACACCATATATTTT
V: TRBV28; J: TRBJ2-2; size: .; D: .; CDR3: CASKYGGQNTGELFF; DNA: TGTGCCAGCAAATACGGGGGACAGAACACCGGGGAGCTGTTTTTT
V: TRBV9; J: TRBJ2-2; size: .; D: .; CDR3: CASSVVGVGTGELFF; DNA: TGTGCCAGCAGCGTAGTTGGGGTGGGCACCGGGGAGCTGTTTTTT
V: TRBV28; J: TRBJ2-3; size: few; D: TRBD1; CDR3: CASSLGGTGGVGGTDTQYF; DNA: TGTGCCAGCAGTTTAGGCGGGACAGGGGGCGTAGGTGGCACAGATACGCAGTATTTT
V: TRBV7-2; J: TRBJ2-4; size: .; D: TRBD2; CDR3: CASSHSGRAGDIQYF; DNA: TGTGCCAGCAGCCATAGCGGGAGGGCAGGGGACATTCAGTACTTC
V: TRBV21-1; J: TRBJ1-5; size: .; D: .; CDR3: CASSKCARGLRNQPQHF; DNA: TGTGCCAGCAGCAAATGCGCCAGGGGGCTTCGCAATCAGCCCCAGCATTTT
V: TRBV3-1/TRBV3-2; J: TRBJ2-5; size: .; D: TRBD1; CDR3: CASSQGPWTGGETQYF; DNA: TGTGCCAGCAGCCAAGGCCCCTGGACAGGGGGGGAGACCCAGTACTTC
V: TRBV28; J: TRBJ2-7; size: .; D: TRBD2; CDR3: CASSPAWGGSPLYEQYF; DNA: TGTGCCAGCTCCCCCGCGTGGGGCGGGAGCCCCCTCTACGAGCAGTACTTC
V: TRBV24-1; J: TRBJ2-3; size: .; D: .; CDR3: CATSDLDADTQYF; DNA: TGTGCCACCAGTGATCTGGACGCAGATACGCAGTATTTT
V: TRBV11-1; J: TRBJ2-3; size: .; D: TRBD1; CDR3: CASSPEWTGRDTQYF; DNA: TGTGCCAGCAGCCCCGAGTGGACAGGGCGTGATACGCAGTATTTT
V: TRBV7-6; J: TRBJ2-5; size: once; D: .; CDR3: CASSLSRGETQYF; DNA: TGTGCCAGCAGCTTGAGCCGTGGAGAGACCCAGTACTTC
V: TRBV28; J: TRBJ2-1; size: .; D: .; CDR3: CASVNGGYSYNEQFF; DNA: TGTGCCAGCGTTAACGGGGGTTACTCCTACAATGAGCAGTTCTTC
V: TRBV30; J: TRBJ1-6; size: .; D: .; CDR3: CAWRFGGLSSPLHF; DNA: TGTGCCTGGAGGTTCGGGGGGCTATCGTCACCCCTCCACTTT
V: TRBV5-1; J: TRBJ2-7; size: .; D: .; CDR3: CASSLPQGRVYEQYF; DNA: TGCGCCAGCAGCTTGCCTCAGGGCAGGGTCTACGAGCAGTACTTC
V: TRBV7-9; J: TRBJ2-3; size: .; D: .; CDR3: CASRPNADTQYF; DNA: TGTGCCAGCAGACCCAACGCAGATACGCAGTATTTT
V: TRBV29-1; J: TRBJ2-5; size: once; D: TRBD1; CDR3: CSVTGENQETQYF; DNA: TGCAGCGTGACAGGGGAAAACCAAGAGACCCAGTACTTC
V: TRBV11-2; J: TRBJ1-4; size: .; D: .; CDR3: CASSLAATNEKLFF; DNA: TGTGCCAGCAGCTTAGCAGCAACTAATGAAAAACTGTTTTTT
V: TRBV25-1; J: TRBJ1-4; size: .; D: .; CDR3: CASSDPGRATNEKLFF; DNA: TGTGCCAGCAGTGACCCAGGGAGGGCTACTAATGAAAAACTGTTTTTT
V: TRBV7-9; J: TRBJ1-2; size: .; D: TRBD1; CDR3: CASRGRDRDYGYTF; DNA: TGTGCCAGCAGAGGCCGGGACAGGGACTATGGCTACACCTTC
V: TRBV5-5; J: TRBJ1-5; size: .; D: TRBD1; CDR3: CASSGGQGAVQPQHF; DNA: TGTGCCAGCAGCGGCGGACAGGGGGCCGTTCAGCCCCAGCATTTT
V: TRBV3-1/TRBV3-2; J: TRBJ2-3; size: once; D: .; CDR3: CASSQPTKDTQYF; DNA: TGTGCCAGCAGCCAACCCACGAAAGATACGCAGTATTTT
V: TRBV10-2; J: TRBJ1-1; size: few; D: .; CDR3: CASSHGSFSEAFF; DNA: TGCGCCAGCAGCCACGGTAGCTTTTCTGAAGCTTTCTTT
V: TRBV4-2; J: TRBJ2-1; size: .; D: .; CDR3: CASSQARGELYNEQFF; DNA: TGTGCCAGCAGCCAAGCCCGGGGAGAGTTGTACAATGAGCAGTTCTTC
V: TRBV9; J: TRBJ1-6; size: .; D: .; CDR3: CASSVGISSYNSPLHF; DNA: TGTGCCAGCAGCGTAGGGATTAGCTCCTATAATTCACCCCTCCACTTT
V: TRBV7-8; J: TRBJ2-6; size: .; D: .; CDR3: CASSGRSFEESRANVLTF; DNA: TGTGCCAGCAGCGGCCGTTCATTTGAGGAGAGTAGGGCCAACGTCCTGACTTTC
V: TRBV9; J: TRBJ1-3; size: .; D: .; CDR3: CASSVDSSGNTIYF; DNA: TGTGCCAGCAGCGTAGATAGTTCTGGAAACACCATATATTTT
V: TRBV10-1; J: TRBJ2-2; size: .; D: .; CDR3: CASQGGTTGELFF; DNA: TGCGCCAGCCAAGGGGGGACCACCGGGGAGCTGTTTTTT
V: TRBV19; J: TRBJ1-3; size: .; D: TRBD1; CDR3: CASSIGTGDRSGNTIYF; DNA: TGTGCCAGTAGTATTGGGACAGGCGACCGGTCTGGAAACACCATATATTTT
V: TRBV5-1; J: TRBJ2-2; size: .; D: .; CDR3: CASSFTETGELFF; DNA: TGCGCCAGCAGCTTCACGGAGACCGGGGAGCTGTTTTTT
V: TRBV4-3; J: TRBJ1-1; size: .; D: .; CDR3: CASSQDKNTEAFF; DNA: TGCGCCAGCAGCCAAGACAAGAACACTGAAGCTTTCTTT
V: TRBV3-1/TRBV3-2; J: TRBJ2-3; size: once; D: TRBD2; CDR3: CASSQDPGTRTADTQYF; DNA: TGTGCCAGCAGCCAAGATCCCGGGACTAGGACCGCAGATACGCAGTATTTT
V: TRBV2; J: TRBJ2-7; size: .; D: .; CDR3: CASSVPDRPRYEQYF; DNA: TGTGCCAGCAGTGTCCCCGACAGGCCGAGGTACGAGCAGTACTTC
V: TRBV21-1; J: TRBJ1-5; size: once; D: .; CDR3: CASSKVEKPRGNQPQHF; DNA: TGTGCCAGCAGCAAAGTGGAGAAGCCGAGGGGCAATCAGCCCCAGCATTTT
V: TRBV9; J: TRBJ2-2; size: .; D: .; CDR3: CASSVEDPGTGELFF; DNA: TGTGCCAGCAGCGTAGAAGATCCGGGGACCGGGGAGCTGTTTTTT
V: TRBV9; J: TRBJ2-3; size: .; D: .; CDR3: CASSVNPSSGSSTDTQYF; DNA: TGTGCCAGCAGCGTAAACCCCAGTAGCGGATCTAGCACAGATACGCAGTATTTT